This T cell receptor (beta chain) was recorded in a study of blood T cell repertoires in COVID-19. The data were produced by immunoSEQ multiplex PCR, yet TCRdb's version contains in-frame clones alone and is incomplete. The sample consists of a few hundred thousand clones, approximately 88% of them appearing once. The CDR3 is 17 amino acids. From germline, CDR1 is LGHDT and CDR2 YNNKEL (reference sequence). Trimming cost V 0 bases and J 5 bases; bases outside gene matches: 11. Sequences were obtained from peripheral blood. This TCR was sampled from a woman in her twenties or thirties with acute or convalescent COVID-19. The V and J genes are TRBV3-1 (or the pseudogene TRBV3-2) and TRBJ1-1, with TRBD1 matching over 8 bases. CDR3: CASSQDGQGRTGTEAFF. Written as DNA, the CDR3 is TGTGCCAGCAGCCAAGATGGACAGGGACGGACGGGGACTGAAGCTTTCTTT.